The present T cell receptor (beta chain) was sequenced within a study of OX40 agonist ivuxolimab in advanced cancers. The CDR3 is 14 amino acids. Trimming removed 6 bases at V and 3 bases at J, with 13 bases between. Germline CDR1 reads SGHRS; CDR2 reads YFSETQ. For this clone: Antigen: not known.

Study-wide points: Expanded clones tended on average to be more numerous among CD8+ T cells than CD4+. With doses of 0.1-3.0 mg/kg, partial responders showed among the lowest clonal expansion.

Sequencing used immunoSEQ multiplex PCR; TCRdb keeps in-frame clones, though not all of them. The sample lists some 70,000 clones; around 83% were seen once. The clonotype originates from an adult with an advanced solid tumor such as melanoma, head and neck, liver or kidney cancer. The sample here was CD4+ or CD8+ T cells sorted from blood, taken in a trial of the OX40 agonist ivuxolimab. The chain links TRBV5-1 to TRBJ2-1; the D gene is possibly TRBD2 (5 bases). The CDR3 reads CASTGSMDYNEQFF. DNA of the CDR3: TGCGCCAGCACGGGATCAATGGACTACAATGAGCAGTTCTTC.